This paragraph reports one T cell receptor beta chain. The antigen remains undetermined. The whole isolated RNA underwent reverse transcription, so sequencing captured expressed TCRB transcripts. Some 4 million reads were obtained on average from naive, central memory and regulatory T cell samples. Repertoires were generated with immunoSEQ multiplex PCR, while TCRdb's copy carries only in-frame clones and drops some. The profile shows fewer than 450,000 clones, about 13% of them singletons. V lost 3 bases to trimming and J lost 4 bases; unmatched junction nucleotides: 12. The CDR3 contains 18 residues. In germline, CDR1 is MNHEY, CDR2 SMNVEV (reference sequence). The sample originates from a study of beta chain features in type 1 diabetes. Regarding the study as a whole: TCRB CDR3s were moderately but significantly shorter in Type 1 diabetes patients in all four CD4+ subsets.

The authors took one heparinised blood draw, averaging about 110 mL, from each donor. CD4+ cells of the naive, central memory, regulatory and stem cell-like memory types were sorted via CD45RO/CCR7/CD25/CD127/CD95/CD27. This TCR was recovered from a woman aged 18-29 years with type 1 diabetes. The V gene is TRBV27, the J gene TRBJ2-1, with 10 bases lining up with TRBD2. Material: naive CD4+ T cells from blood. CDR3 sequence: CASSFRLAGRTIYNEQFF. In nucleotides, the CDR3 is TGTGCCAGCAGTTTCCGACTAGCGGGTAGAACTATTTACAATGAGCAGTTCTTC.